A selection of T cell receptor beta chains follows, all from one sample in a study of T cells after yellow fever vaccination. MiXCR, run by TCRdb on the 5' RACE reads, gives a single entry per CDR3 protein. Of some 150,000 distinct CDR3 sequences listed, 6.6% are singletons. The sample here was CD4+ T cells sorted from PBMCs, taken 10 days after the yellow fever booster vaccination. The receptors derive from a man aged 25-45 years who received the YFV17D yellow fever vaccine. Each CDR3 is given with its conserved first and last residue. The order of the fields is D gene, V gene, J gene, clone size, CDR3 DNA, CDR3 protein. A D gene is named only where the DNA matches it firmly. A row's size may be missing; if present it is once, few, many or a size class.

>.|TRBV20-1|TRBJ1-4|many
TGCAGTGCTAGAGTCGGCTCCACGGTGGAAAAACTGTTTTTT
CSARVGSTVEKLFF
>TRBD2|TRBV4-2|TRBJ2-1|many
TGTGCCAGCAGCCCCAAGAAACTAGCGGGAGTCTACAATGAGCAGTTCTTC
CASSPKKLAGVYNEQFF
>.|TRBV9|TRBJ2-2|many
TGTGCCAGCAGCGTCAAAGGAATTGGACTAACCACCGGGGAGCTGTTTTTT
CASSVKGIGLTTGELFF
>.|TRBV19|TRBJ1-6|many
TGTGCCAGTAGTATAGAGGTGGCGTCCAATTCACCCCTCCACTTT
CASSIEVASNSPLHF
>TRBD1|TRBV4-3|TRBJ1-6|few
TGCGCCAGCAGCCAAGCGGCCAGGGGGCTAATTAATTCACCCCTCCACTTT
CASSQAARGLINSPLHF
>.|TRBV4-1|TRBJ1-2|many
TGCGCCAGCAGCCAAGACCGGACCTACTATGGCTACACCTTC
CASSQDRTYYGYTF
>.|TRBV20-1|TRBJ1-1|many
TGCAGTGCTAGGCCAAGGACAGTAACACTTGAAGCTTTCTTT
CSARPRTVTLEAFF
>TRBD2|TRBV20-1|TRBJ2-3|many
TGCAGTGCTAGTTCTAGCGGGGGGTCAGATACGCAGTATTTT
CSASSSGGSDTQYF
>.|TRBV5-1|TRBJ2-1|many
TGCGCCAGCAGCTCCCACAATGAGCAGTTCTTC
CASSSHNEQFF
>.|TRBV5-1|TRBJ1-5|few
TGCGCCAGCAGCTACGATTCCATGCGGGGGCCCCAGCATTTT
CASSYDSMRGPQHF
>.|TRBV20-1|TRBJ2-7|many
TGCAGTGCCCCTGCGGGTAGAGGGGGTGGCGAGCAGTACTTC
CSAPAGRGGGEQYF
>TRBD1|TRBV20-1|TRBJ1-2|.
TGCAGTGCTCCGGGACAGGGAAAAGGCGGCTACACCTTC
CSAPGQGKGGYTF
>TRBD2|TRBV10-3|TRBJ2-1|many
TGTGCCATCAGTGTAGCTAGCGGGAACAATGAGCAGTTCTTC
CAISVASGNNEQFF
>TRBD2|TRBV18|TRBJ2-3|.
TGTGCCAGCTCATGGACTAGCGAGACAGATACGCAGTATTTT
CASSWTSETDTQYF
>TRBD2|TRBV20-1|TRBJ2-1|many
TGCAGTGCTAACCTAAAAGCGGGGGGAGATGAGCAGTTCTTC
CSANLKAGGDEQFF
>.|TRBV24-1|TRBJ2-3|many
TGTGCCACCAGCCCAAGCGGAGGAACAGATACGCAGTATTTT
CATSPSGGTDTQYF
>TRBD1|TRBV29-1|TRBJ2-5|many
TGCAGCGTGGACAGGGCAGGCGAGACCCAGTACTTC
CSVDRAGETQYF
>TRBD1|TRBV30|TRBJ1-1|few
TGTGCCTGGAGCTCGAATTGGGGGACAGCTGAAGCTTTCTTT
CAWSSNWGTAEAFF
>.|TRBV27|TRBJ2-6|few
TGTGCCAGCAGTTTATCGGCTGTCCTCTCTGGGGCCAACGTCCTGACTTTC
CASSLSAVLSGANVLTF
>TRBD1|TRBV20-1|TRBJ2-7|many
TGCAGTGTTTCGACCGGGACAGGAGGTTACGAGCAGTACTTC
CSVSTGTGGYEQYF
>.|TRBV3-1|TRBJ2-6|few
TGTGCCAGCAGCCAGACCGGACGGATGTGGGCCAACGTCCTGACTTTC
CASSQTGRMWANVLTF
>.|TRBV20-1|TRBJ2-3|few
TGCAGTGCTAGAGGCGGGATTGATACGCAGTATTTT
CSARGGIDTQYF
>TRBD2|TRBV20-1|TRBJ2-7|.
TGCAGTGCGCGAGCGGGAGGGGCCTACGAGCAGTACTTC
CSARAGGAYEQYF
>.|TRBV2|TRBJ2-1|many
TGTGCCAGCAGTGAAAGGTGGGAGCAGTTCTTC
CASSERWEQFF
>.|TRBV14|TRBJ2-3|.
TGTGCCAGCAGCCAAGATGGAGGGGCAGATACGCAGTATTTT
CASSQDGGADTQYF
>.|TRBV7-2|TRBJ2-4|.
TGTGCCAGCTTGGGGATAGCCAAAAACATTCAGTACTTC
CASLGIAKNIQYF
>.|TRBV3-1|TRBJ2-4|many
TGTGCCAGCAGCCAAAAGAGGGGTACTAAAAACATTCAGTACTTC
CASSQKRGTKNIQYF
>.|TRBV29-1|TRBJ2-5|many
TGCAGCGTTCGACCAGGGGTGGGAGAGACCCAGTACTTC
CSVRPGVGETQYF
>TRBD2|TRBV20-1|TRBJ2-1|many
TGCAGTGCTACGTCGGGACTAGCGGTCGAGACCACTTGGGAGCAGTTCTTC
CSATSGLAVETTWEQFF
>.|TRBV7-9|TRBJ2-6|many
TGTGCCAGCAGCTTGAACTCTGGGGCCAACGTCCTGACTTTC
CASSLNSGANVLTF
>TRBD2|TRBV10-2|TRBJ2-7|.
TGCGCCAGCAGTGATCTAGCGGGGGTCTCCTACGAGCAGTACTTC
CASSDLAGVSYEQYF
>.|TRBV7-9|TRBJ2-1|many
TGTGCCAGCAGCTTTACTAGACGGTACAATGAGCAGTTCTTC
CASSFTRRYNEQFF
>TRBD1|TRBV4-3|TRBJ2-7|many
TGCGCCAGCAGCTCTCGTTTGGACAGGGCATGGGATTACGAGCAGTACTTC
CASSSRLDRAWDYEQYF
>TRBD2|TRBV7-6|TRBJ2-3|many
TGTGCCAGCAGTCTAGTGACGGCGGGAGGCACAGATACGCAGTATTTT
CASSLVTAGGTDTQYF
>.|TRBV29-1|TRBJ2-5|many
TGCAGCGTGAAAAGACAAGAGACCCAGTACTTC
CSVKRQETQYF
>.|TRBV6-5|TRBJ1-2|.
TGTGCCAGCAGTTACTCGATGGGTCGCCCTGGCTACACCTTC
CASSYSMGRPGYTF
>TRBD2|TRBV10-3|TRBJ2-7|many
TGTGCCATCAGTCCGGGACTAGCGGGATCCCCGCCCTCCTACGAGCAGTACTTC
CAISPGLAGSPPSYEQYF
>.|TRBV9|TRBJ1-3|few
TGTGCCAGCAGTCCCCCAGGTATTGGAAACACCATATATTTT
CASSPPGIGNTIYF
>.|TRBV20-1|TRBJ2-6|.
TGCAGTGCTAGAGATTATCAGGGGAGTTCATTGGGGGCCAACGTCCTGACTTTC
CSARDYQGSSLGANVLTF
>.|TRBV28|TRBJ2-3|many
TGTGCCAGCAGTTTCACCGGGTCATCGACAGATACGCAGTATTTT
CASSFTGSSTDTQYF
>TRBD2|TRBV5-1|TRBJ2-2|.
TGCGCCAGCAGCTTTAATCTAGCGGGAGTTCACGGGGAGCTGTTTTTT
CASSFNLAGVHGELFF
>.|TRBV20-1|TRBJ1-1|many
TGCAGTGCTAGCGCGGGCCGGGAGGCTTTCTTT
CSASAGREAFF
>.|TRBV3-1|TRBJ1-2|many
TGTGCCAGCCCTCATAGCGGTGGCTACACCTTC
CASPHSGGYTF
>TRBD2|TRBV6-5|TRBJ2-3|many
TGTGCCAGCAGGGTCCGAGCGGGAGGGCCGGATACGCAGTATTTT
CASRVRAGGPDTQYF
>.|TRBV14|TRBJ2-3|many
TGTGCCAGCAGCCAAGATGGAATCGCGCACTCTAGGTTGACAGATACGCAGTATTTT
CASSQDGIAHSRLTDTQYF
>TRBD2|TRBV6-2/TRBV6-3|TRBJ2-7|.
TGTGCCAGCACCTACCCGGGACTAGCAAGATACGAGCAGTACTTC
CASTYPGLARYEQYF